This T cell receptor beta chain was captured by sequencing in a study of blood T cell repertoires in COVID-19. Study-wide context: Acute and convalescent COVID-19 specimens originated in the United States, Italy and Spain.

This clone came up a few times. In assigning cohorts, the study relied on participant-reported clinical history. Cohort 3 donors were reported recovered after two negative PCRs, clearance, or symptom resolution. Under the authors' procedure: Estimated nucleated cell counts came from reference gene primer amplification. TCRdb keeps only in-frame clones here, not all; method: immunoSEQ multiplex PCR. The DNA gave D and trimming, while V, J and clone size come from that table. The sample lists some 300,000 clones, about 90% occurring once. The CDR3 covers 15 residues. Per germline, CDR1 SGHRS and CDR2 YFSETQ. V lost 4 bases, J lost 2 bases, and 13 bases lay in between.

This chain uses TRBV5-1 with TRBJ2-1; D not resolved. This receptor was identified in a woman in her thirties who had recovered from COVID-19. Sequencing was performed on PBMCs or T cells enriched from blood (not recorded which). For the CDR3, the DNA is TGCGCCAGCAGCCGCAGGCCTCACGCCTACAATGAGCAGTTCTTC. Translating it yields CASSRRPHAYNEQFF.